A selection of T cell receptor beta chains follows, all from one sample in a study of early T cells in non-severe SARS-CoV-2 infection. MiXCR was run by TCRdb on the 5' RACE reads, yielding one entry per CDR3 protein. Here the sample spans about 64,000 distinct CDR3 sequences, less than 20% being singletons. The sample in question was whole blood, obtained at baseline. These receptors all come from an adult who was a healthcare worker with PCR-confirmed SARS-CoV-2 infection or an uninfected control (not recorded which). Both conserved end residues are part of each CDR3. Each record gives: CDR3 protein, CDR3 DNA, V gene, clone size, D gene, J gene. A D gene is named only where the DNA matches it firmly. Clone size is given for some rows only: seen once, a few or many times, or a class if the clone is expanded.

cdr3_aa: CASSVRGTEQYF
cdr3_nt: TGTGCCAGCAGTGTTAGAGGTACAGAGCAGTACTTC
v_call: TRBV28
clone_size: -
d_call: -
j_call: TRBJ2-7

cdr3_aa: CASSQDSLSETQYF
cdr3_nt: TGTGCCAGCAGCCAGGACAGTTTGTCAGAGACCCAGTACTTC
v_call: TRBV14
clone_size: -
d_call: -
j_call: TRBJ2-5

cdr3_aa: CASSLRGLAGAADTQYF
cdr3_nt: TGTGCCAGCAGCTTGAGGGGACTAGCGGGAGCCGCAGATACGCAGTATTTT
v_call: TRBV7-2
clone_size: few
d_call: TRBD2
j_call: TRBJ2-3

cdr3_aa: CASPRRSSGNTIYF
cdr3_nt: TGTGCCAGTCCCAGGCGGTCCTCTGGAAACACCATATATTTT
v_call: TRBV7-2
clone_size: few
d_call: -
j_call: TRBJ1-3

cdr3_aa: CASSTSTGFKNIQYF
cdr3_nt: TGTGCCAGCAGCACAAGTACAGGGTTCAAAAACATTCAGTACTTC
v_call: TRBV5-5
clone_size: few
d_call: -
j_call: TRBJ2-4

cdr3_aa: CASSDRVTGELFF
cdr3_nt: TGTGCCAGCAGTGACAGGGTGACCGGGGAGCTGTTTTTT
v_call: TRBV2
clone_size: many
d_call: -
j_call: TRBJ2-2

cdr3_aa: CASSTDWTSSYQETQYF
cdr3_nt: TGTGCCAGCAGCACGGACTGGACTAGCAGTTACCAAGAGACCCAGTACTTC
v_call: TRBV3-1
clone_size: few
d_call: TRBD2
j_call: TRBJ2-5

cdr3_aa: CASSPGAGDPIYGYTF
cdr3_nt: TGTGCCAGCAGCCCAGGGGCGGGAGACCCCATCTATGGCTACACCTTC
v_call: TRBV5-4
clone_size: many
d_call: -
j_call: TRBJ1-2

cdr3_aa: CASNPQGRAYEQYF
cdr3_nt: TGCGCCAGCAACCCACAGGGACGGGCCTACGAGCAGTACTTC
v_call: TRBV5-1
clone_size: -
d_call: -
j_call: TRBJ2-7

cdr3_aa: CASRGLGTGYGYTF
cdr3_nt: TGTGCCAGCAGGGGATTAGGGACAGGCTATGGCTACACCTTC
v_call: TRBV2
clone_size: few
d_call: TRBD1
j_call: TRBJ1-2

cdr3_aa: CASSHTRATGPLHF
cdr3_nt: TGTGCCAGCAGTCATACCCGGGCCACGGGACCCCTCCACTTT
v_call: TRBV6-5
clone_size: -
d_call: -
j_call: TRBJ1-6

cdr3_aa: CSASPRDEQYF
cdr3_nt: TGCAGTGCTAGCCCCCGCGACGAGCAGTACTTC
v_call: TRBV20-1
clone_size: few
d_call: -
j_call: TRBJ2-7

cdr3_aa: CASSLLSQQETQYF
cdr3_nt: TGTGCCAGCAGCCTTCTCTCGCAGCAAGAGACCCAGTACTTC
v_call: TRBV6-2/TRBV6-3
clone_size: few
d_call: -
j_call: TRBJ2-5

cdr3_aa: CASTRSWPDTQYF
cdr3_nt: TGTGCCAGCACCCGATCCTGGCCAGATACGCAGTATTTT
v_call: TRBV7-2
clone_size: -
d_call: -
j_call: TRBJ2-3

cdr3_aa: CASSRSDAQPQHF
cdr3_nt: TGTGCCAGCAGTCGATCGGACGCGCAGCCCCAGCATTTT
v_call: TRBV12-3/TRBV12-4
clone_size: -
d_call: -
j_call: TRBJ1-5

cdr3_aa: CASSTAGTGFREQFF
cdr3_nt: TGTGCCAGCAGCACAGCGGGGACAGGCTTCCGAGAGCAGTTCTTC
v_call: TRBV7-2
clone_size: few
d_call: -
j_call: TRBJ2-1

cdr3_aa: CASSQDVARDRGHEQYF
cdr3_nt: TGCGCCAGCAGCCAAGACGTAGCGAGGGACAGGGGTCACGAGCAGTACTTC
v_call: TRBV4-3
clone_size: -
d_call: TRBD1
j_call: TRBJ2-7

cdr3_aa: CASSYSDTGANVLTF
cdr3_nt: TGTGCCAGCAGTTACTCCGACACTGGGGCCAACGTCCTGACTTTC
v_call: TRBV6-6
clone_size: -
d_call: -
j_call: TRBJ2-6

cdr3_aa: CASSQPGAAKNIQYF
cdr3_nt: TGTGCCAGCAGCCAACCGGGGGCCGCCAAAAACATTCAGTACTTC
v_call: TRBV14
clone_size: many
d_call: -
j_call: TRBJ2-4

cdr3_aa: CASRRDRADTGELFF
cdr3_nt: TGTGCCAGCAGGCGAGACAGGGCGGACACCGGGGAGCTGTTTTTT
v_call: TRBV12-3/TRBV12-4
clone_size: few
d_call: TRBD1
j_call: TRBJ2-2

cdr3_aa: CASSQDLFSYGYTF
cdr3_nt: TGTGCCAGCAGCCAAGATTTGTTCAGCTATGGCTACACCTTC
v_call: TRBV3-1
clone_size: -
d_call: -
j_call: TRBJ1-2

cdr3_aa: CATSDSVHAGIEETQYF
cdr3_nt: TGTGCCACCAGTGATTCTGTTCACGCAGGGATAGAGGAGACCCAGTACTTC
v_call: TRBV24-1
clone_size: -
d_call: -
j_call: TRBJ2-5

cdr3_aa: CASSLQGDNQPQHF
cdr3_nt: TGTGCCAGCAGTTTACAGGGTGACAATCAGCCCCAGCATTTT
v_call: TRBV27
clone_size: -
d_call: -
j_call: TRBJ1-5

cdr3_aa: CASTAGPPKGYGYTF
cdr3_nt: TGTGCCAGTACCGCGGGACCCCCTAAGGGCTATGGCTACACCTTC
v_call: TRBV19
clone_size: few
d_call: -
j_call: TRBJ1-2

cdr3_aa: CASSQDSVYEQYF
cdr3_nt: TGTGCCAGCAGCCAAGATTCAGTCTACGAGCAGTACTTC
v_call: TRBV14
clone_size: -
d_call: -
j_call: TRBJ2-7

cdr3_aa: CASRPGGVGAEAFF
cdr3_nt: TGTGCCAGCAGACCTGGGGGGGTGGGGGCTGAAGCTTTCTTT
v_call: TRBV12-3/TRBV12-4
clone_size: -
d_call: -
j_call: TRBJ1-1

cdr3_aa: CAISGRGNQPQHF
cdr3_nt: TGTGCCATCAGTGGGAGGGGGAATCAGCCCCAGCATTTT
v_call: TRBV10-3
clone_size: -
d_call: -
j_call: TRBJ1-5

cdr3_aa: CASSLWSLAHTEAFF
cdr3_nt: TGTGCCAGCAGCTTGTGGTCCCTAGCTCACACTGAAGCTTTCTTT
v_call: TRBV5-6
clone_size: -
d_call: -
j_call: TRBJ1-1

cdr3_aa: CASSQGQGAESNEKLFF
cdr3_nt: TGTGCCAGCAGCCAAGGACAGGGGGCAGAATCTAATGAAAAACTGTTTTTT
v_call: TRBV6-6
clone_size: -
d_call: TRBD1
j_call: TRBJ1-4

cdr3_aa: CASSPSRTSGNGELFF
cdr3_nt: TGTGCCAGCAGCCCATCAAGGACTAGCGGGAATGGGGAGCTGTTTTTT
v_call: TRBV7-2
clone_size: -
d_call: TRBD2
j_call: TRBJ2-2

cdr3_aa: CASSMDSYNEQFF
cdr3_nt: TGTGCCAGCAGCATGGACTCCTACAATGAGCAGTTCTTC
v_call: TRBV12-3/TRBV12-4
clone_size: -
d_call: -
j_call: TRBJ2-1

cdr3_aa: CSARDPWGGSEKLFF
cdr3_nt: TGCAGTGCTAGAGATCCTTGGGGTGGATCAGAAAAACTGTTTTTT
v_call: TRBV20-1
clone_size: few
d_call: -
j_call: TRBJ1-4

cdr3_aa: CASSHRDRSSYEQYF
cdr3_nt: TGTGCCAGCAGTCACCGGGACAGAAGCTCCTACGAGCAGTACTTC
v_call: TRBV5-4
clone_size: few
d_call: TRBD1
j_call: TRBJ2-7

cdr3_aa: CASSRFGTSGSVDTQYF
cdr3_nt: TGTGCCAGCAGCAGGTTCGGGACTAGCGGGAGTGTAGATACGCAGTATTTT
v_call: TRBV6-5
clone_size: -
d_call: TRBD2
j_call: TRBJ2-3

cdr3_aa: CSARPGPLHF
cdr3_nt: TGCAGTGCCAGACCGGGGCCCCTCCACTTT
v_call: TRBV20-1
clone_size: -
d_call: -
j_call: TRBJ1-6